This is a list of T cell receptor beta chains from one sample in a study of T cell repertoires in aging, cancer and after chemotherapy. Via MiXCR, TCRdb re-called the multiplex PCR reads, giving one row per CDR3 protein. The sample lists over 10,000 distinct CDR3 sequences, under 30% occurring once. Specimen: blood. These receptors originate from a human donor in good health. CDR3s include the opening cysteine and the closing phenylalanine or tryptophan. The order of the fields is V gene, clone size, J gene, D gene, CDR3 protein, CDR3 DNA. D genes are given only for firm matches. Only some rows state a clone size, as once, few, many or a class for expanded clones.

TRBV20-1	-	TRBJ2-5	TRBD1	CSARDRPTETQYF	TGCAGTGCTCGGGACAGGCCCACCGAGACCCAGTACTTC
TRBV7-2	medium-sized	TRBJ2-3	TRBD2	CASSLARLAGADTQYF	TGTGCCAGCAGCTTAGCCCGACTAGCGGGGGCGGATACGCAGTATTTT
TRBV27	-	TRBJ1-1	-	CASYRGFTEAFF	TGTGCCTCCTACCGGGGGTTCACTGAAGCTTTCTTT
TRBV24-1	few	TRBJ2-5	-	CATSASVPQETQYF	TGTGCCACCAGTGCCAGCGTACCCCAAGAGACCCAGTACTTC
TRBV6-2/TRBV6-3	-	TRBJ1-1	-	CASSYPEARLNTEAFF	TGTGCCAGCAGTTACCCGGAGGCCAGGCTGAACACTGAAGCTTTCTTT
TRBV6-5	few	TRBJ2-3	-	CASSPGTDTQYF	TGTGCCAGCAGTCCTGGTACAGATACGCAGTATTTT
TRBV5-1	few	TRBJ1-1	-	CASSLAAGVNTEAFF	TGCGCCAGCAGCTTGGCAGCAGGGGTGAACACTGAAGCTTTCTTT
TRBV5-1	-	TRBJ2-1	TRBD2	CASSAPTSGGPYNEQFF	TGCGCCAGCAGCGCCCCAACTAGCGGGGGCCCCTACAATGAGCAGTTCTTC
TRBV7-9	few	TRBJ1-6	-	CATHSAWRNSPLHF	TGTGCCACCCACAGTGCCTGGCGGAATTCACCCCTCCACTTT
TRBV12-3/TRBV12-4	-	TRBJ2-1	-	CASSRRAYNEQFF	TGTGCCAGCAGCCGCAGGGCCTACAATGAGCAGTTCTTC
TRBV6-6	medium-sized	TRBJ1-1	-	CASSPSGNTEAFF	TGTGCCAGCAGCCCCAGTGGGAACACTGAAGCTTTCTTT
TRBV6-5	medium-sized	TRBJ2-2	-	CASSYTSLTNTGELFF	TGTGCCAGCAGTTACACCTCGTTGACGAACACCGGGGAGCTGTTTTTT
TRBV6-6	few	TRBJ2-7	TRBD2	CASRGVTEQYF	TGTGCCAGCCGGGGGGTAACCGAGCAGTACTTC
TRBV20-1	medium-sized	TRBJ1-2	TRBD1	CSARDYRGDYGYTF	TGCAGTGCTAGAGATTACAGGGGCGACTATGGCTACACCTTC
TRBV27	medium-sized	TRBJ1-3	-	CASSLIGSSGNTIYF	TGTGCCAGCAGTTTAATCGGTAGCTCTGGAAACACCATATATTTT
TRBV10-3	-	TRBJ1-5	-	CAISTSDRNNQPQHF	-
TRBV11-1	-	TRBJ2-5	TRBD1	CASSGGTGDGETQYF	TGTGCCAGCAGCGGCGGGACAGGGGATGGAGAGACCCAGTACTTC
TRBV10-3	few	TRBJ2-7	-	CAISEQNEQYF	TGTGCCATCAGTGAACAGAACGAGCAGTACTTC
TRBV6-5	few	TRBJ1-5	TRBD1	CASSPGQGGNQPQHF	TGTGCCAGCAGTCCGGGACAGGGCGGAAATCAGCCCCAGCATTTT
TRBV20-1	-	TRBJ2-3	-	CSAAERLDGDTRYF	TGCAGTGCTGCGGAGCGGCTAGATGGAGATACGCGGTATTTT
TRBV19	-	TRBJ2-4	-	CASKETGQLENIQYF	TGTGCCAGTAAAGAAACTGGGCAGCTCGAAAACATTCAGTACTTC
TRBV28	-	TRBJ2-3	-	CANRPGTLSTDTQYF	TGTGCCAACAGACCCGGGACTCTCAGCACAGATACGCAGTATTTT
TRBV6-5	few	TRBJ1-5	TRBD1	CASSKDREVDQPQHF	TGTGCCAGCAGTAAAGACAGGGAGGTTGATCAGCCCCAGCATTTT
TRBV5-4	few	TRBJ2-2	-	CASSDQTLNTGELFF	TGTGCCAGCAGCGATCAGACGTTGAACACCGGGGAGCTGTTTTTT
TRBV10-1	few	TRBJ2-3	TRBD2	CASRETSGVTDTQYF	TGCGCCAGCAGGGAGACTAGCGGGGTCACAGATACGCAGTATTTT
TRBV5-1	-	TRBJ2-1	-	CASSSPDRYNEQFF	TGCGCCAGCAGCTCCCCCGACAGGTACAATGAGCAGTTCTTC
TRBV10-3	few	TRBJ1-2	TRBD1	CAISRGQYGYTF	TGTGCCATCAGTAGGGGGCAATATGGCTACACCTTC
TRBV28	-	TRBJ1-2	TRBD1	CASSFGTGGGYTF	TGTGCCAGCAGTTTCGGGACAGGGGGTGGCTACACCTTC
TRBV20-1	-	TRBJ2-1	-	CSASEGVDEQFF	TGCAGTGCTAGTGAGGGGGTGGATGAGCAGTTCTTC
TRBV7-2	-	TRBJ1-1	TRBD1	CASSPGDRGYTEAFF	TGTGCCAGCAGCCCGGGGGACAGGGGGTACACTGAAGCTTTCTTT
TRBV12-5	-	TRBJ2-1	-	CASGLGPQGEQFF	TGTGCTAGTGGTTTGGGACCACAGGGAGAGCAGTTCTTC
TRBV5-6	-	TRBJ2-1	TRBD1	CASTLDRGRYFEQFF	TGTGCCAGCACTCTCGACAGGGGGCGATACTTTGAGCAGTTCTTC
TRBV6-1	-	TRBJ1-5	-	CASHKGANPAVNQPQHF	TGTGCCAGCCACAAAGGGGCCAACCCGGCCGTCAATCAGCCCCAGCATTTT
TRBV6-5	medium-sized	TRBJ1-4	-	CASSYATGTPTEKLFF	TGTGCCAGCAGTTACGCAACCGGGACCCCGACGGAAAAACTGTTTTTT
TRBV7-2	once	TRBJ2-7	-	CASSLSSVTEYHEQYF	TGTGCCAGCAGCCTCAGTTCCGTGACAGAGTACCACGAGCAGTACTTC
TRBV5-1	-	TRBJ1-1	-	CASSLGTANTEAFF	TGCGCCAGCAGCTTGGGGACAGCGAACACTGAAGCTTTCTTT
TRBV19	-	TRBJ2-2	-	CASSVGGSLGELFF	TGTGCCAGTAGTGTCGGGGGATCGCTCGGGGAGCTGTTTTTT
TRBV6-5	-	TRBJ1-1	-	CAISRGAEAFF	TGTGCCATCAGTCGGGGCGCTGAAGCTTTCTTT
TRBV6-5	once	TRBJ2-1	-	CASSSRGLGYEQFF	TGTGCCAGCAGTTCCAGGGGTCTAGGCTACGAGCAGTTCTTC
TRBV6-6	-	TRBJ1-1	-	CASSYSGNTEPFF	TGTGCCAGCAGTTACTCCGGGAACACTGAACCTTTCTTT
TRBV6-5	medium-sized	TRBJ2-7	TRBD1	CASRGTGGRLGYF	TGTGCCAGCAGGGGGACAGGGGGTAGATTGGGGTACTTC
TRBV20-1	few	TRBJ1-1	-	CSAGRQKNTEAFF	TGCAGTGCTGGAAGACAGAAGAACACTGAAGCTTTCTTT
TRBV20-1	medium-sized	TRBJ1-6	TRBD1	CSARNQGGNSPLHF	TGCAGTGCTAGAAATCAGGGGGGTAATTCACCCCTCCACTTT
TRBV6-1	few	TRBJ1-6	-	CASSVGQINSPLHF	TGTGCCAGCAGTGTCGGACAGATTAATTCACCCCTCCACTTT
TRBV12-3/TRBV12-4	-	TRBJ2-3	TRBD2	CASSFSYQAGSDTQYF	TGTGCCAGCAGTTTCAGTTATCAAGCGGGATCAGATACGCAGTATTTT
TRBV18	few	TRBJ1-3	-	CASSPGTSSGNTIYF	TGTGCCAGCTCACCAGGGACATCGTCTGGAAACACCATATATTTT
TRBV12-3/TRBV12-4	few	TRBJ2-7	TRBD1	CASSPGTGAYEQYF	TGTGCCAGCAGCCCTGGGACAGGCGCCTACGAGCAGTACTTC
TRBV9	-	TRBJ1-1	-	CASSLTGRAGTEAFF	TGTGCCAGCAGCCTCACTGGAAGGGCAGGCACTGAAGCTTTCTTT
TRBV6-5	-	TRBJ2-2	-	CASTPAVGGNRAGELFF	TGTGCCAGCACCCCCGCCGTAGGCGGGAATAGGGCCGGGGAGCTGTTTTTT
TRBV6-1	medium-sized	TRBJ2-7	-	CASSEAEQVAYEQYF	TGTGCCAGCAGTGAAGCGGAACAGGTGGCCTACGAGCAGTACTTC